These 26 T cell receptor beta chains came from one sample sequenced in a study of blood T cell repertoires in COVID-19. The method was immunoSEQ multiplex PCR; TCRdb's version includes in-frame clones alone and lacks a portion of them. In the table there are hundreds of thousands of clones, around four fifths of which are singletons. Sample: peripheral blood. All receptors derive from a woman of 80 years or more with active or convalescent COVID-19.

The chain recombines TRBV19 with TRBJ1-1; a weak D match, TRBD1 (6 bases). V was clipped by 6 bases and J by 10 bases, with 27 bases between them. The CDR3 has 16 residues. Germline CDR1 LNHDA, CDR2 SQIVND (reference sequence). Written as DNA, the CDR3 is TGTGCCAGTAGATCCCTGACTCAGGGGAATCGTCAGGGAGCTTTCTTT. This sequence encodes CASRSLTQGNRQGAFF. Together with reference TRBV19 and TRBJ1-1, the CDR3 gives the full variable domain: DGGITQSPKYLFRKEGQNVTLSCEQNLNHDAMYWYRQDPGQGLRLIYYSQIVNDFQKGDIAEGYSVSREKKESFPLTVTSAQKNPTAFYLCASRSLTQGNRQGAFFGQGTRLTVV.

The V call is TRBV12-3 or TRBV12-4, the J call TRBJ1-6, with no clear D. V was pared by 7 bases and J by 10 bases, with 14 bases between. This CDR3 is 13 amino acids long. The CDR3 bases are TGTGCCAGCACCCCTGCCCGGGAGTCACCCCTCCACTTT. Amino acid sequence: CASTPARESPLHF.

V and J are TRBV12-3 or TRBV12-4 and TRBJ2-5; D uncertain. Trimming took off 2 bases at V and 5 bases at J, with 6 bases between the two ends. CDR3 length: 12 residues. The CDR3 region has the DNA TGTGCCAGCAGTTTAATGGCCGAGACCCAGTACTTC. This codes for CASSLMAETQYF.

The chain carries TRBV28 and TRBJ1-2, with 7 nucleotides matching TRBD1. Trimming removed 4 bases from V and 4 bases from J; junction bases left unmatched: 6. The V gene's germline CDR1 is MDHEN and CDR2 SYDVKM. CDR3 length: 14 amino acids. CDR3 amino acids: CASSSPQGVYGYTF. The CDR3 DNA follows: TGTGCCAGCAGTTCCCCCCAGGGGGTCTATGGCTACACCTTC.

The sample holds a few counts of this clone. V usage is TRBV7-2 and J usage is TRBJ2-7; 8 bases are shared with TRBD1. CDR3 length: 15 residues. Trimming removed 0 bases from V and 3 bases from J; junction bases left unmatched: 4. Germline loops: CDR1 SGHTA, CDR2 FQGNSA. The CDR3 DNA reads as TGTGCCAGCAGCTTAGCGCAGGGGGCGAACTACGAGCAGTACTTC. This encodes CASSLAQGANYEQYF.

J is TRBJ1-5 and V is TRBV27; a weak D match, TRBD1 (5 bases). This CDR3 has 13 amino acids. V lost 1 base, J lost 11 bases, and 12 bases lay in between. The germline V gene has CDR1 MNHEY and CDR2 SMNVEV (reference sequence). DNA for the CDR3: TGTGCCAGCAGTTTATTGGCAGGGAGGGCCCAGCATTTT. Encoded protein: CASSLLAGRAQHF.

V gene TRBV5-6 combines with J gene TRBJ2-1, with D tentatively TRBD2 (6 bases). Germline assignment: CDR1 SGHDT and CDR2 YYEEEE. The CDR3 sequence is 15 residues long. Trimming removed 4 bases at V and 6 bases at J, with 17 bases between. CDR3 in amino acids: CASSRRSGFGNEQFF. The CDR3 DNA reads as TGTGCCAGCAGCCGTAGGAGCGGGTTCGGCAATGAGCAGTTCTTC.

CDR3 DNA sequence: TGTGCCAGCAGTTTGTACAGGGGGAAGAACACTGAAGCTTTCTTT. Protein product: CASSLYRGKNTEAFF. The chain has TRBV27 and TRBJ1-1; 8 positions match TRBD1. The germline V gene encodes CDR1 MNHEY and CDR2 SMNVEV (reference sequence). The CDR3 totals 15 residues. V trimming: 3 bases; J trimming: 1 base; junction bases outside the gene matches: 4.

The rearrangement links TRBV5-1 to TRBJ1-4; D is unclear. The length of the CDR3 is 16 residues. Trimming shortened V by 0 bases and J by 7 bases, and 16 bases separated the two germline ends. Germline CDR1 reads SGHRS; CDR2 reads YFSETQ. CDR3 amino acids: CASSLVAGLDSEKLFF. CDR3 in DNA: TGCGCCAGCAGCTTGGTCGCGGGCCTAGATAGTGAAAAACTGTTTTTT.

This chain links TRBV7-2 with TRBJ2-5; 7 bases are shared with TRBD2. V was pared by 8 bases and J by 4 bases, with 10 bases of the junction left unmatched. Germline loops: CDR1 SGHTA, CDR2 FQGNSA. The CDR3 length is 14 residues. The CDR3 nucleotides read TGTGCCAGCGGGTTGGGGAGGGCCGTAGAGACCCAGTACTTC. This gives the protein CASGLGRAVETQYF.

The chain uses TRBV7-2 and TRBJ1-2; maybe TRBD1 (6 bases). This CDR3 is built from 15 residues. The V and J ends lost 5 bases and 4 bases respectively, with 17 bases between them. Germline V gene lookup returns CDR1 SGHTA and CDR2 FQGNSA. CDR3 loop: CASSPPRTELYGYTF. Here the CDR3 DNA reads TGTGCCAGCAGCCCCCCCAGGACAGAGCTCTATGGCTACACCTTC. Using reference TRBV7-2 and TRBJ1-2 for the parts outside the CDR3, the full variable domain is GAGVSQSPSNKVTEKGKDVELRCDPISGHTALYWYRQSLGQGLEFLIYFQGNSAPDKSGLPSDRFSAERTGGSVSTLTIQRTQQEDSAVYLCASSPPRTELYGYTFGSGTRLTVV.

The chain uses TRBV5-1 and TRBJ1-1; 9 bases map to TRBD1. The CDR3 loop spans 17 amino acids. The trim removed 4 bases at V and 0 bases at J, leaving 10 bases unmatched. CDR1 and CDR2 from the germline V gene are SGHRS and YFSETQ. The CDR3 DNA reads as TGCGCCAGCAGCCCGACAGGGGGTGGTTCGGTGAACACTGAAGCTTTCTTT. This codes for CASSPTGGGSVNTEAFF.

This chain joins TRBV19 and TRBJ2-3, with 7 bases fitting TRBD1. The length of the CDR3 is 14 residues. Germline V gene lookup returns CDR1 LNHDA and CDR2 SQIVND (reference sequence). The trim removed 8 bases at V and 1 base at J, leaving 6 bases unmatched. The CDR3 nucleotides are TGTGCCAGTCGAAGGGACAGAGGCACAGATACGCAGTATTTT. Protein sequence: CASRRDRGTDTQYF.

The V and J genes are TRBV6-2 or TRBV6-3 and TRBJ2-2; the D is unclear. V was trimmed by 6 bases and J by 5 bases, leaving 16 bases between them. The CDR3 loop spans 15 amino acids. Germline V gene data show CDR1 as MNHEY and CDR2 as SVGEGT. Here the CDR3 DNA reads TGTGCCAGCAGCTCGGGTTCTACGAGAACCGGGGAGCTGTTTTTT. It yields the protein CASSSGSTRTGELFF.

This clone was seen once. This chain links TRBV6-5 with TRBJ1-2, with D hard to call. The V end lost 8 bases, the J end lost 0 bases, and 16 bases lay between the germline ends. This CDR3 comprises 15 residues. CDR1 is MNHEY and CDR2 is SVGAGI in the germline V gene. The CDR3 reads CASRLLGNTNYGYTF. CDR3 nucleotide sequence: TGTGCCAGCCGATTACTGGGCAATACTAACTATGGCTACACCTTC.

This clone has only a few counts. The chain employs TRBV15 and TRBJ1-2; 7 bases are a match to TRBD1. This CDR3 has 16 amino acids. CDR1 is LNHNV and CDR2 is YYDKDF in the germline V gene (reference sequence). The V segment lost 0 bases and the J segment 5 bases; nucleotides outside the gene matches: 9. The chain's CDR3 is CATSRDYQGGNYGYTF. The DNA of the CDR3 is TGTGCCACCAGCAGAGATTATCAGGGGGGTAATTATGGCTACACCTTC.

V and J are TRBV27 and TRBJ1-5, with D unclear. The germline V and J ends were trimmed by 0 bases and 6 bases, with 9 bases remaining between them. This CDR3 spans 14 amino acids. CDR1 MNHEY and CDR2 SMNVEV come from the germline V gene (reference sequence). CDR3 in amino acids: CASSLSTHGQPQHF. The CDR3, as DNA: TGTGCCAGCAGTTTATCAACACATGGTCAGCCCCAGCATTTT.

The chain links TRBV6-2 or TRBV6-3 to TRBJ2-6; no firm D call. CDR1 is MNHEY and CDR2 is SVGEGT in the germline V gene. V lost 1 base and J 1 base, leaving 8 bases between the germline ends. The CDR3 length is 16 residues. The CDR3 nucleotides are TGTGCCAGCAGTTACTTGCAGCGTTCTGGGGCCAACGTCCTGACTTTC. Translation: CASSYLQRSGANVLTF.

V and J are TRBV12-3 or TRBV12-4 and TRBJ1-3; D is uncertain. This CDR3 is built from 13 residues. Between the trimmed V and J ends, which lost 3 bases and 7 bases, there was a span of 10 bases. As DNA, the CDR3 is TGTGCCAGCAGTTTTACCTCCGGGAACACCATATATTTT. Amino acid sequence: CASSFTSGNTIYF.

This clone came up a few times. This rearrangement joins TRBV5-1 to TRBJ2-3; no definite D call. The CDR3 sequence is 15 residues long. The V gene lost 0 bases and the J gene lost 0 bases, with 8 bases spanning the gap. Germline CDR1 and CDR2: SGHRS and YFSETQ. The CDR3 loop is CASSLERASTDTQYF. Here the CDR3 DNA reads TGCGCCAGCAGCTTGGAACGCGCTAGCACAGATACGCAGTATTTT.

This chain joins TRBV11-2 and TRBJ2-2; 7 bases align to TRBD2. Germline V gene sequence: CDR1 SGHAT, CDR2 FQNNGV. Germline trimming cut 4 bases from V and 7 bases from J; bases unmatched to any gene: 9. The CDR3 has 15 residues. The CDR3 bases are TGTGCCAGCAGCTCCCGTGGGCTAGCGGACGGGGAGCTGTTTTTT. Translated, it gives CASSSRGLADGELFF.

The chain couples TRBV19 to TRBJ2-3; tentative D call: TRBD1 (6 bases). Between the trimmed V and J ends, which lost 10 bases and 2 bases, there was a span of 13 bases. CDR3 size: 13 residues. The germline gives CDR1 LNHDA, CDR2 SQIVND (reference sequence). CDR3 nucleotides: TGTGCCACCGACAGGACCTCCACAGATACGCAGTATTTT. It is translated as CATDRTSTDTQYF.

The gene calls are TRBV15 and TRBJ1-5; 8 bases line up with TRBD1. The CDR3 has 14 amino acids. Germline V CDR1 and CDR2: LNHNV, YYDKDF (reference sequence). Trimming cost V 1 base and J 5 bases; bases outside gene matches: 1. The CDR3 DNA reads as TGTGCCACCAGCAGAGTGACAGGGGATCAGCCCCAGCATTTT. Translation: CATSRVTGDQPQHF.

The chain combines TRBV18 with TRBJ2-2, with D hard to call. Germline lookup yields CDR1 KGHSH and CDR2 LQKENI. The V gene lost 3 bases and the J gene lost 0 bases, with 11 bases spanning the gap. The length of the CDR3 is 16 residues. CDR3 DNA: TGTGCCAGCTCACCTACAGCACCCCCGAACACCGGGGAGCTGTTTTTT. This translates into CASSPTAPPNTGELFF.

This clone was seen only once. The rearrangement uses TRBV24-1 and TRBJ2-1; TRBD2 aligns across 11 bases. Germline loops: CDR1 KGHDR, CDR2 SFDVKD. The CDR3 loop spans 16 amino acids. The ends lost 4 bases at V and 3 bases at J; junction bases unmatched: 4. CDR3 sequence reads: CATSDPTSGGYNEQFF. For the CDR3, the DNA is TGTGCCACCAGTGACCCTACTAGCGGGGGCTACAATGAGCAGTTCTTC.

The chain has TRBV7-9 and TRBJ2-7; 7 bases map to TRBD1. V lost 6 bases, J lost 3 bases, and 5 bases stayed unmatched. CDR3 length: 13 residues. The germline V gene has CDR1 SEHNR and CDR2 FQNEAQ (reference sequence). The CDR3 DNA follows: TGTGCCAGCAGAGGGGACAGCTTCTACGAGCAGTACTTC. Translated: CASRGDSFYEQYF.